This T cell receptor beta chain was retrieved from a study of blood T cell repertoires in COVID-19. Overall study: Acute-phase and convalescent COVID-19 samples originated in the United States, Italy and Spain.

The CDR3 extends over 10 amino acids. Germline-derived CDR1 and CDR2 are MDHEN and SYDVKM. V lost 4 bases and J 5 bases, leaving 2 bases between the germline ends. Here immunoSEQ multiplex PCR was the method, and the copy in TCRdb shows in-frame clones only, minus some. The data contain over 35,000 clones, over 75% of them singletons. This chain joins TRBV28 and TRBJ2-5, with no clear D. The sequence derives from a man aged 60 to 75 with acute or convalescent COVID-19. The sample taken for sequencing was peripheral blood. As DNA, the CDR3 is TGTGCCAGCAGTTCGGAGACCCAGTACTTC. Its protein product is CASSSETQYF. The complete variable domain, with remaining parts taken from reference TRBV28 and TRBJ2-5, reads DVKVTQSSRYLVKRTGEKVFLECVQDMDHENMFWYRQDPGLGLRLIYFSYDVKMKEKGDIPEGYSVSREKKERFSLILESASTNQTSMYLCASSSETQYFGPGTRLLVL.